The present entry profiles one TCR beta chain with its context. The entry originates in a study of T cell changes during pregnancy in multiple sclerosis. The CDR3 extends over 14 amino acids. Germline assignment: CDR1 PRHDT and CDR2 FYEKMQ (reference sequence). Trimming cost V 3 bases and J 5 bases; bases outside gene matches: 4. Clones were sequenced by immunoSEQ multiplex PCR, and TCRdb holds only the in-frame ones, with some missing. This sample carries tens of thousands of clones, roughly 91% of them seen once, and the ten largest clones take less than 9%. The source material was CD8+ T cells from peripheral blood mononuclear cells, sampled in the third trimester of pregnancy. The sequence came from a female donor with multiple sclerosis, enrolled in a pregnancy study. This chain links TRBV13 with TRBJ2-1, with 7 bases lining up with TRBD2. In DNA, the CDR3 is TGTGCCAGCAGCTTCCTAGCGGCCCACAATGAGCAGTTCTTC. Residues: CASSFLAAHNEQFF. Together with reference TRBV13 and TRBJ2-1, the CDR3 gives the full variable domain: AAGVIQSPRHLIKEKRETATLKCYPIPRHDTVYWYQQGPGQDPQFLISFYEKMQSDKGSIPDRFSAQQFSDYHSELNMSSLELGDSALYFCASSFLAAHNEQFFGPGTRLTVL.